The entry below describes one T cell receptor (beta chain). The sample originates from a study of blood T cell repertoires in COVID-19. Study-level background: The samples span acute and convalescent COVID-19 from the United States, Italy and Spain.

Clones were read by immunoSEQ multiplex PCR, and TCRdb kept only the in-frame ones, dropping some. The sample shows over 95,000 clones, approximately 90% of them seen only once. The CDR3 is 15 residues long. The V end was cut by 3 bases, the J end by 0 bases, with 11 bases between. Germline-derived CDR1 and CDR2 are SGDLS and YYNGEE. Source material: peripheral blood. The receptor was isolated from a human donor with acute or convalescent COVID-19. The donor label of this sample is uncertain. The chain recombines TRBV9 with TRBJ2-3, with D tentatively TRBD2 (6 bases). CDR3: CASSGGTLSTDTQYF. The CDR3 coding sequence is TGTGCCAGCAGCGGGGGGACTCTTAGCACAGATACGCAGTATTTT.